The 15 T cell receptor beta chains given below trace back to one sample, sequenced in a study of beta chain features in type 1 diabetes. Whole-study findings and limits: Type 1 diabetes patients showed a moderate but significant shortening of TCRB CDR3s in all four CD4+ subsets.

All of the isolated RNA was reverse transcribed, so expressed TCRB transcripts were sequenced. Only in-frame clones appear in the TCRdb table, and some are missing; sequencing was by immunoSEQ multiplex PCR. The profile shows around 690,000 clones, around 11% of them singletons. Their antigens are not known. Material for sequencing was naive CD4+ T cells from blood. The source is a man aged 25-40 years with type 1 diabetes.

The rearrangement uses TRBV4-3 and TRBJ1-2; D call uncertain. V lost 0 bases and J 4 bases, leaving 18 bases between the germline ends. This CDR3 is 17 amino acids long. In germline, CDR1 is LGHNA, CDR2 YSLEER. CDR3 protein: CASSQDRRHASTYGYTF. DNA for the CDR3: TGCGCCAGCAGCCAAGATCGTCGACACGCATCCACCTATGGCTACACCTTC.

The genes are TRBV4-3 and TRBJ1-5; D uncertain. This CDR3 region has 13 residues. The V end was cut by 3 bases, the J end by 4 bases, with 7 bases between. Germline V lookup: CDR1 LGHNA, CDR2 YSLEER. The CDR3 region is CASSQRINQPQHF. DNA of the CDR3: TGCGCCAGCAGCCAGAGGATTAATCAGCCCCAGCATTTT.

This chain uses TRBV7-2 with TRBJ1-5; D possibly corresponds to TRBD1 (5 bases). The V end lost 4 bases, the J end lost 5 bases, and 12 bases lay between the germline ends. The germline V gene has CDR1 SGHTA and CDR2 FQGNSA. The CDR3 sequence is 14 residues long. CDR3 protein: CASSSPDSYQPQHF. CDR3 bases: TGTGCCAGCAGCTCCCCTGACAGCTATCAGCCCCAGCATTTT.

The rearrangement links TRBV7-9 to TRBJ1-3; D call uncertain. The V gene's germline CDR1 is SEHNR and CDR2 FQNEAQ (reference sequence). The V gene lost 5 bases and the J gene lost 0 bases, with 17 bases spanning the gap. This CDR3 has 17 residues. The CDR3 DNA reads as TGTGCCAGCAGCGTGGGTACGGGTCGTGCCTCTGGAAACACCATATATTTT. Encoded protein: CASSVGTGRASGNTIYF.

The rearrangement uses TRBV6-5 and TRBJ1-1, with D uncertain. This CDR3 spans 15 amino acids. V lost 8 bases to trimming and J lost 4 bases, with 20 bases between them. Germline loops: CDR1 MNHEY, CDR2 SVGAGI. The CDR3 spells CASDRKGVESTEAFF. In DNA, the CDR3 is TGTGCCAGCGACCGGAAAGGAGTTGAGTCCACTGAAGCTTTCTTT.

This clone was counted only a few times. The chain has TRBV25-1 and TRBJ2-5; possibly TRBD1 for D (5 bases). Trimming left V 6 bases short and J 1 base short, with 12 bases between. The V gene's germline CDR1 is MGHDK and CDR2 SYGVNS. The CDR3 has 14 residues. The CDR3: CASRDKILQETQYF. The CDR3 coding sequence is TGTGCCAGCAGGGACAAGATACTCCAAGAGACCCAGTACTTC.

This clone appeared a few times. V gene TRBV18 combines with J gene TRBJ1-2; TRBD1 might be the D (6 bases). This CDR3 region has 14 residues. The germline V gene has CDR1 KGHSH and CDR2 LQKENI. Trimming shortened V by 2 bases and J by 6 bases, and 13 bases separated the two germline ends. The CDR3 sequence is CASSPADRVNGYTF. The DNA of the CDR3 is TGTGCCAGCTCACCAGCGGACAGAGTGAATGGCTACACCTTC.

This clone turned up a few times. V is TRBV6-5 and J is TRBJ2-5, with D possibly called TRBD1 or TRBD2 (5 bases each). The V end was cut by 5 bases, the J end by 7 bases, with 20 bases between. The CDR3 contains 15 residues. From germline, CDR1 is MNHEY and CDR2 SVGAGI. CDR3 DNA: TGTGCCAGCAGTCCCCTCGGGACCGGGGATGGGACCCAGTACTTC. Translating gives CASSPLGTGDGTQYF.

This clone was counted only a few times. The V call is TRBV7-2, the J call TRBJ1-1; no firm D call. Germline loops: CDR1 SGHTA, CDR2 FQGNSA. The germline V and J ends were trimmed by 1 base and 4 bases, with 7 bases remaining between them. The CDR3 has 13 amino acids. CDR3 DNA sequence: TGTGCCAGCAGCTTAGAGAAGGTCACTGAAGCTTTCTTT. Amino acids: CASSLEKVTEAFF.

This chain links TRBV14 with TRBJ1-1, with D uncertain. This CDR3 has 13 residues. Germline V gene data show CDR1 as SGHDN and CDR2 as FVKESK. Trimming shortened V by 0 bases and J by 0 bases, and 2 bases separated the two germline ends. CDR3 loop: CASSQDVNTEAFF. The DNA for the CDR3 is TGTGCCAGCAGCCAAGACGTGAACACTGAAGCTTTCTTT.

The V gene is TRBV7-9, the J gene TRBJ2-5, with TRBD1 matching over 7 bases. V lost 6 bases and J lost 5; bases outside the gene matches: 12. The germline V gene has CDR1 SEHNR and CDR2 FQNEAQ (reference sequence). The CDR3 loop spans 15 amino acids. CDR3 in amino acids: CASSDNRQGGETQYF. The CDR3 DNA sequence: TGTGCCAGCAGTGACAACAGACAGGGCGGCGAGACCCAGTACTTC.

This chain joins TRBV7-6 and TRBJ2-7; TRBD2 matches at 8 bases. Germline V gives CDR1 SGHVS, CDR2 FNYEAQ. The length of the CDR3 is 14 residues. V was pared by 2 bases and J by 3 bases, with 3 bases of the junction left unmatched. CDR3 amino acids: CASSLQAGVYEQYF. CDR3 sequence (DNA): TGTGCCAGCAGCTTACAAGCGGGGGTCTACGAGCAGTACTTC.

V is TRBV7-2 and J is TRBJ1-2; TRBD1 might be the D (6 bases). Germline CDR1 and CDR2: SGHTA and FQGNSA. The CDR3 runs to 15 residues. Trimming left V 5 bases short and J 2 bases short, with 15 bases between. The CDR3 reads CASSQRTELNYGYTF. The CDR3 nucleotides are TGTGCCAGCAGCCAAAGGACAGAGCTCAACTATGGCTACACCTTC.

This clone turned up a few times. The genes are TRBV9 and TRBJ2-1; 8 nucleotides match TRBD1. Germline V lookup: CDR1 SGDLS, CDR2 YYNGEE. V lost 3 bases and J lost 2; bases outside the gene matches: 4. The CDR3 contains 15 residues. The CDR3 nucleotides read TGTGCCAGCAGCGCCGGGACAGGAGCCTACAATGAGCAGTTCTTC. Translated: CASSAGTGAYNEQFF.

Only a few counts were recorded for this clone. The rearrangement links TRBV5-1 to TRBJ1-6, with D uncertain. CDR1 is SGHRS, CDR2 YFSETQ, per germline. V was pared by 5 bases and J by 7 bases, with 13 bases between. The CDR3 extends over 14 amino acids. CDR3 coding DNA: TGCGCCAGCAGATTATCATCTGAGAATTCACCCCTCCACTTT. Translating it yields CASRLSSENSPLHF.